This T cell receptor beta chain was sequenced during a study of regulatory T cells in long-lasting Graves disease. CDR3 regions were amplified by Arm-PCR using iRepertoire HTBI primers to build TCR beta libraries. TCRdb reprocessed the multiplex PCR reads with MiXCR, giving one entry per CDR3 protein. In the table there are 400,000 to 500,000 distinct CDR3 sequences, about 20% of which are singletons. Time point given: persistent/refractory GD, antithyroid drugs over 5 years with positive TRAb. From PBMCs, RNA was extracted and then used to make the TCR library. As regards this clonotype: Its antigen is not known.

The trim removed 6 bases at V and 7 bases at J, leaving 9 bases unmatched. The length of the CDR3 is 13 residues. Germline-derived CDR1 and CDR2 are MNHEY and SMNVEV (reference sequence). Study observations and caveats: Peripheral blood alone, not thyroid tissue, underwent study. Persistent Graves' patients showed reduced TCR diversity versus newly diagnosed patients. The small sample size may have reduced accuracy.

The sequences come from peripheral blood mononuclear cells (PBMCs), collected when the disease was refractory, from a patient treated with antithyroid drugs. This receptor was taken from a female donor with Graves disease. This chain joins TRBV27 and TRBJ2-7; TRBD1 aligns across 7 bases. This CDR3 is CASRPDRADEQYF. DNA for the CDR3: TGTGCCAGCAGACCCGACAGGGCGGATGAGCAGTACTTC.